Reported below is one TCR beta chain. This record comes from a study of T cell changes during pregnancy in multiple sclerosis. The CDR3 consists of 13 residues. The trim removed 4 bases at V and 12 bases at J, leaving 6 bases unmatched. Germline V gene lookup returns CDR1 MNHEY and CDR2 SMNVEV (reference sequence). Profiling relied on immunoSEQ multiplex PCR, and the TCRdb table lists in-frame clones only, not all of them. The data hold about 62,000 clones, with over 85% observed a single time. The receptor comes from a female donor with multiple sclerosis, enrolled in a pregnancy study. The specimen comprised CD8+ T cells from peripheral blood mononuclear cells, sampled in the second trimester of pregnancy. V is TRBV27 and J is TRBJ1-4, with 9 bases matching TRBD1. CDR3 protein: CASSSGQGRELFF. CDR3 nucleotide sequence: TGTGCCAGCAGTTCGGGACAGGGAAGGGAACTGTTTTTT.